The sequence of this TCR beta chain was determined in a study of siplizumab effects on memory and regulatory T cells. General study results and limits: Siplizumab caused a significant drop in alloreactive sequences traceable to unstimulated CD4+ memory cells.

To note about this clone: Its antigen is undetermined.

Roughly 100,000 TCR templates per sample were assayed. Sequencing was performed with immunoSEQ multiplex PCR; in TCRdb, only in-frame clones are kept and a portion is missing. The table shows tens of thousands of clones, with roughly 83% occurring only once. This sequence originates from a human donor in good health. Sample: memory CD4+ T cells sorted from blood.

As DNA, the CDR3 is TGTGCCAGCAGAGCCATGGGGGCCTACGAGCAGTACTTC. Translation gives CASRAMGAYEQYF. This sequence joins TRBV28 and TRBJ2-7; D may be TRBD1 or TRBD2 (5 bases each). Trimming pared 6 bases from V and 2 bases from J, leaving 11 bases between. Germline CDR1 is MDHEN and CDR2 is SYDVKM. There are 13 residues in the CDR3.